These 25 T cell receptor beta chains were sequenced from one sample in a study of post-analysis software for immune sequencing data. Tagging with unique molecular identifiers was a feature of the TCR beta cDNA libraries. TCRdb passed the PCR reads through MiXCR, listing each CDR3 protein once. The table lists roughly 870,000 distinct CDR3 sequences, approximately 53% of them singletons, with roughly 4.4% in the top ten. No antigen has been assigned to these receptors. Study-wide points: TRBV5-6, TRBV5-1 and TRBV20-1 were among roughly five TRBV segments more frequent in patients than controls.

Sequencing input: blood. These receptors all stem from a girl aged 10-17 years with multiple sclerosis.

V gene TRBV7-6 combines with J gene TRBJ2-7; D might be TRBD2 (5 bases). The V and J ends lost 8 bases and 4 bases respectively, with 15 bases between them. The length of the CDR3 is 13 residues. Germline assignment: CDR1 SGHVS and CDR2 FNYEAQ. The CDR3 spells CASGPFEGYEQYF. The CDR3, as DNA: TGTGCCAGCGGCCCCTTTGAGGGATACGAGCAGTACTTC.

This rearrangement joins TRBV7-6 to TRBJ2-5; no firm D call. The CDR3 totals 14 residues. The V gene lost 6 bases and the J gene lost 3 bases, with 14 bases spanning the gap. In germline, CDR1 is SGHVS, CDR2 FNYEAQ. Here the CDR3 DNA reads TGTGCCAGCAGTTATGCATACGGAGAAGAGACCCAGTACTTC. Protein sequence: CASSYAYGEETQYF.

This chain connects TRBV10-3 to TRBJ1-2, with D possibly being TRBD1 (6 bases). Germline V CDR1 and CDR2: ENHRY, SYGVKD. There are 14 residues in the CDR3. Trimming removed 3 bases from V and 5 bases from J, with 13 bases in between. In DNA, the CDR3 is TGTGCCATCAGTGATAGGGACACTCCTTATGGCTACACCTTC. Its protein is CAISDRDTPYGYTF.

Only one count was recorded for this clonotype. The chain carries TRBV7-3 and TRBJ1-1, with 7 positions matching TRBD1. With V trimmed by 3 bases and J by 7 bases, 5 bases remained unmatched. CDR3 length: 13 residues. The germline CDR1 and CDR2 sequences are SGHTA and FQGTGA. CDR3 nucleotide sequence: TGTGCCAGCAGCTTCAGGGACAGTGGTGAAGCTTTCTTT. It encodes CASSFRDSGEAFF.

The chain carries TRBV2 and TRBJ1-2; 12 bases agree with TRBD1. This CDR3 is 15 amino acids long. The J segment lost 3 bases and the V segment lost 8 bases, leaving 7 bases of the junction unmatched. CDR1 and CDR2 (germline): SNHLY, FYNNEI. CDR3 nucleotide sequence: TGTGCCAGCCGCCTAGGGACAGGGGGCGACTATGGCTACACCTTC. This encodes CASRLGTGGDYGYTF.

The chain is built from TRBV11-2 and TRBJ2-1, with D possibly being TRBD1 (5 bases). V was trimmed by 5 bases and J by 8 bases, leaving 10 bases between them. Per germline, CDR1 SGHAT and CDR2 FQNNGV. The CDR3 covers 12 residues. DNA of the CDR3: TGTGCCAGCAGCCCAGGGTGGGATGAGCAGTTCTTC. Its translation: CASSPGWDEQFF.

CDR3 protein: CASGEQGSSTDTQYF. The CDR3 DNA is TGTGCCAGCGGAGAACAGGGTTCTAGCACAGATACGCAGTATTTT. The chain links TRBV6-4 to TRBJ2-3; perhaps TRBD1 as D (6 bases). Germline CDR1 MRHNA, CDR2 SNTAGT. This CDR3 spans 15 amino acids. The V and J ends lost 8 bases and 0 bases respectively, with 15 bases between them.

This clonotype showed up just once. This chain links TRBV20-1 with TRBJ2-5, with a possible D match to TRBD2 (6 bases). The V and J ends lost 4 bases and 4 bases respectively, with 13 bases between them. Germline-derived CDR1 and CDR2 are DFQATT and SNEGSKA (reference sequence). CDR3 length equals 13 residues. CDR3 nucleotide sequence: TGCAGTGCTAACCCCGGGAGTAGAGAGACCCAGTACTTC. It yields the protein CSANPGSRETQYF.

V gene TRBV20-1 combines with J gene TRBJ2-5; unclear D gene. TRBJ2-7 explains the end of the DNA better; the J call may be wrong. Germline V gene data show CDR1 as DFQATT and CDR2 as SNEGSKA (reference sequence). CDR3 size: 10 residues. The CDR3 DNA is TGCAGTGCTAGACAAGCCGAGCAGTACTTC. As protein: CSARQAEQYF.

In this sample, this clonotype turned up once. The gene calls are TRBV5-1 and TRBJ2-5; a weak D match, TRBD1 (6 bases). In germline, CDR1 is SGHRS, CDR2 YFSETQ. This CDR3 is built from 18 residues. Trimming shortened V by 0 bases and J by 4 bases, and 22 bases separated the two germline ends. CDR3 residues: CASSLGRGAQPKGETQYF. The CDR3, as DNA: TGCGCCAGCAGCTTGGGCAGGGGAGCCCAACCGAAGGGAGAGACCCAGTACTTC.

The chain carries TRBV29-1 and TRBJ2-5; D gene ambiguous. The CDR3 totals 12 residues. CDR1 SQVTM and CDR2 ANQGSEA come from the germline V gene. The germline V and J ends were trimmed by 5 bases and 2 bases, with 9 bases remaining between them. CDR3 nucleotides: TGCAGCGTTTTTAGGGCACAAGAGACCCAGTACTTC. Amino acid sequence: CSVFRAQETQYF.

The chain uses TRBV4-1 and TRBJ2-7; the match to TRBD2 covers 12 bases. The J segment lost 2 bases and the V segment lost 0 bases, leaving 2 bases of the junction unmatched. The CDR3 has 16 residues. Germline CDR1 is MGHRA and CDR2 is YSYEKL. This chain's CDR3 is CASSQDTSGGTYEQYF. CDR3 nucleotide sequence: TGCGCCAGCAGCCAAGATACTAGCGGGGGGACCTACGAGCAGTACTTC.

Comments on this clonotype: Its ends do not fully match the called genes, so a read error is possible. The chain links TRBV4-1 to TRBJ2-7; D tentatively reads TRBD1 or TRBD2 (5 bases each). Germline V gene sequence: CDR1 MGHRA, CDR2 YSYEKL. This CDR3 has 15 amino acids. The CDR3 DNA sequence: TGCGCCAGCAGCCAAGATTTGGGGGTCTCCTACGGGCAGTACTTC. This sequence encodes CASSQDLGVSYGQYF.

The chain couples TRBV20-1 to TRBJ2-1; D remains unclear. V was clipped by 5 bases and J by 0 bases, with 11 bases between them. This CDR3 comprises 14 residues. Germline CDR1 and CDR2: DFQATT and SNEGSKA (reference sequence). CDR3 DNA sequence: TGCAGTGCTCAGAGCCCTAGCTCCTACAATGAGCAGTTCTTC. Translated, it gives CSAQSPSSYNEQFF.

This clonotype has a single count. The V and J genes are TRBV5-1 and TRBJ1-1; D unclear. V lost 5 bases and J 5 bases, leaving 13 bases between the germline ends. The CDR3 runs 13 residues. Germline-derived CDR1 and CDR2 are SGHRS and YFSETQ. The DNA of the CDR3 is TGCGCCAGCAGGAACGATCCCGGAACTGAAGCTTTCTTT. This encodes CASRNDPGTEAFF.

The V and J genes are TRBV4-2 and TRBJ2-7, with TRBD1 matching over 7 bases. Germline V CDR1 and CDR2: LGHNA, YNFKEQ. CDR3 length: 17 amino acids. V trimming: 1 base; J trimming: 0 bases; junction bases outside the gene matches: 9. As DNA, the CDR3 is TGTGCCAGCAGCCAAGTTGGGGACAGTATAGTCTCCTACGAGCAGTACTTC. This gives the protein CASSQVGDSIVSYEQYF.

The chain couples TRBV29-1 to TRBJ2-1, with D perhaps matching TRBD1 or TRBD2 (5 bases each). Per germline, CDR1 SQVTM and CDR2 ANQGSEA. The CDR3 spans 12 residues. Trimming took 8 bases from V and 8 from J, leaving 16 bases between them. This CDR3 is CSSRDPADEQFF. The CDR3 DNA is TGCAGCTCCAGGGACCCGGCGGATGAGCAGTTCTTC.

V gene TRBV7-3 combines with J gene TRBJ2-7, with 9 bases that match TRBD2. The J segment lost 0 bases and the V segment lost 5 bases, leaving 14 bases of the junction unmatched. Germline V gene sequence: CDR1 SGHTA, CDR2 FQGTGA. This CDR3 comprises 18 residues. This CDR3 is CASSPIASGTRDSYEQYF. The CDR3 DNA sequence: TGTGCCAGCAGCCCGATAGCTAGCGGGACGCGAGACTCCTACGAGCAGTACTTC.

This clonotype was seen a few times. The V call is TRBV5-1, the J call TRBJ2-7; D possibly corresponds to TRBD1 (5 bases). There are 14 residues in the CDR3. V was shortened by 6 bases and J by 2 bases, with 15 bases between the two germline ends. The germline gives CDR1 SGHRS, CDR2 YFSETQ. Here the CDR3 reads CASTAEGVTYEQYF. As DNA, the CDR3 is TGCGCCAGCACTGCAGAAGGGGTCACCTACGAGCAGTACTTC.

This chain links TRBV5-1 with TRBJ2-1; TRBD1 is a possible D gene (5 bases). The V and J ends lost 3 bases and 6 bases respectively, with 10 bases between them. This CDR3 is built from 13 residues. Germline CDR1 SGHRS, CDR2 YFSETQ. Here the CDR3 reads CASSWNRPNEQFF. In DNA form, the CDR3 reads TGCGCCAGCAGCTGGAACAGGCCCAATGAGCAGTTCTTC. The variable domain in full, with the rest retrieved from reference TRBV5-1 and TRBJ2-1, is KAGVTQTPRYLIKTRGQQVTLSCSPISGHRSVSWYQQTPGQGLQFLFEYFSETQRNKGNFPGRFSGRQFSNSRSEMNVSTLELGDSALYLCASSWNRPNEQFFGPGTRLTVL.

The chain links TRBV7-9 to TRBJ2-3; TRBD2 agrees at 9 bases. Trimming removed 4 bases from V and 0 bases from J; junction bases left unmatched: 8. This CDR3 has 17 amino acids. CDR1 and CDR2 (germline): SEHNR, FQNEAQ (reference sequence). The CDR3 loop is CASSSPTSGPSTDTQYF. The CDR3 nucleotides are TGTGCCAGCAGCTCTCCGACTAGCGGACCTAGCACAGATACGCAGTATTTT.

This clonotype turned up a few times. The CDR3 DNA follows: TGCGCCAGCAGCCAAGCAATGGCCGGGGAGCTGTTTTTT. Its translation: CASSQAMAGELFF. The chain combines TRBV4-1 with TRBJ2-2, with D uncertain. V was clipped by 1 base and J by 6 bases, with 6 bases between them. CDR3 size: 13 residues. Germline assignment: CDR1 MGHRA and CDR2 YSYEKL.

The chain is built from TRBV5-1 and TRBJ2-3; 7 bases align to TRBD2. The CDR3 extends over 17 amino acids. J lost 3 bases, V lost 1 base, and 11 bases had no gene match. The germline V gene has CDR1 SGHRS and CDR2 YFSETQ. In DNA, the CDR3 is TGCGCCAGCAGCTTGACCCCGACGGGAGGAGGAACAGATACGCAGTATTTT. This sequence encodes CASSLTPTGGGTDTQYF.

The V and J genes are TRBV20-1 and TRBJ2-7, with 8 nucleotides matching TRBD2. The CDR3 runs 14 residues. The V gene's germline CDR1 is DFQATT and CDR2 SNEGSKA (reference sequence). With V trimmed by 5 bases and J by 0 bases, 6 bases remained unmatched. DNA of the CDR3: TGCAGTGCTGTTATAGCGGGGAGCTCCTACGAGCAGTACTTC. This translates into CSAVIAGSSYEQYF.

The gene calls are TRBV12-5 and TRBJ1-1, with D perhaps TRBD1 (5 bases). CDR3 length: 15 amino acids. The V and J ends lost 2 bases and 5 bases respectively, with 15 bases between them. Germline-derived CDR1 and CDR2 are LGHNT and FRNRAP. The DNA of the CDR3 is TGTGCTAGTGGTTTGCCTGGGGGGGTGAGGACTGAAGCTTTCTTT. Translated, it gives CASGLPGGVRTEAFF.